This T cell receptor (beta chain) was sequenced in a study of vaccination and CD4 T cells after COVID-19. On the study more broadly: Ranging from 14 to 241, the interval between dose two and post-vaccine sampling had a median of about 72 days.

This CDR3 contains 13 residues. CDR1 is LNHDA and CDR2 is SQIVND in the germline V gene (reference sequence). J lost 8 bases, V lost 3 bases, and 4 bases had no gene match. Treatment meaning: approximately nine-day PBMC culture with coronavirus spike peptide pools or control peptides (ViraFEST assay). CD4+ T cells that came from the unexposed donor were collected before the COVID-19 pandemic (2011-2018). Peptide pools at 10 ug/ml and IL-2 at 8.5 to 10 IU/ml were added to cultures of 2 million or so PBMCs per well. It was after 9 to 11 days of culture that CD4+ T cells were isolated by negative selection. It was SARS-CoV-2 S/N and four cold-coronavirus spikes that probed unexposed-donor CD4+ T cells, cells permitting. About this clonotype itself: As yet, its antigen is unknown.

The Oncomine TCR Beta short-read assay generated sequence data from the DNA of cultured CD4+ T cells. MiXCR, applied by TCRdb to the PCR reads, yields one record per CDR3 protein. Of 2,000 to 2,500 distinct CDR3 sequences in the sample, roughly 65% are singletons; the top ten hold about 79%. The TCR comes from a human donor in good health. The sequencing sample was made of CD4+ T cells from blood, cultured in vitro. The rearrangement joins TRBV19 to TRBJ1-2, with 9 bases matching TRBD1. The CDR3 nucleotides are TGTGCCAGTAGTATCGACAGGGGGGGCGGCTACACCTTC. Amino acid sequence: CASSIDRGGGYTF. Complete variable domain (other parts from reference TRBV19 and TRBJ1-2): DGGITQSPKYLFRKEGQNVTLSCEQNLNHDAMYWYRQDPGQGLRLIYYSQIVNDFQKGDIAEGYSVSREKKESFPLTVTSAQKNPTAFYLCASSIDRGGGYTFGSGTRLTVV.